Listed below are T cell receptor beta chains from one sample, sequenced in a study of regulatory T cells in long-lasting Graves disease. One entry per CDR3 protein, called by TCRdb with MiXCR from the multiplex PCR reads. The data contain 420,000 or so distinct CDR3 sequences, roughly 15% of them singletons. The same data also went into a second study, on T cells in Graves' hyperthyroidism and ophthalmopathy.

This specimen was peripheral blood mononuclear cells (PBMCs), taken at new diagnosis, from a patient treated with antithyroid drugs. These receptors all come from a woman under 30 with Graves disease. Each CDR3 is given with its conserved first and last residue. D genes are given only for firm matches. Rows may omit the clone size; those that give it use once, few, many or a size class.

CDR3 protein: CATRGSGNTEAFF
CDR3 DNA: TGTGCCACCCGCGGGTCGGGTAACACTGAAGCTTTCTTT
V gene: TRBV14
clone size: few
J gene: TRBJ1-1
D gene: .

CDR3 protein: CASSGGTSGSDTQYF
CDR3 DNA: TGCGCCAGCAGCGGAGGGACTAGCGGGAGTGATACGCAGTATTTT
V gene: TRBV5-1
clone size: many
J gene: TRBJ2-3
D gene: TRBD2

CDR3 protein: CASSLDTGRMNYGYTF
CDR3 DNA: TGTGCCAGCAGCTTAGATACGGGACGGATGAACTATGGCTACACCTTC
V gene: TRBV7-9
clone size: many
J gene: TRBJ1-2
D gene: .

CDR3 protein: CASSYSGRVGYEQYF
CDR3 DNA: TGTGCCAGCAGTTACTCAGGCAGGGTCGGATACGAGCAGTACTTC
V gene: TRBV6-2/TRBV6-3
clone size: .
J gene: TRBJ2-7
D gene: .

CDR3 protein: CASSVTGGDYGYTF
CDR3 DNA: TGTGCCAGCAGCGTCACAGGGGGCGACTATGGCTACACCTTC
V gene: TRBV9
clone size: .
J gene: TRBJ1-2
D gene: TRBD1

CDR3 protein: CASSRSAINEKLFF
CDR3 DNA: TGTGCCAGCTCACGGTCAGCAATTAATGAAAAACTGTTTTTT
V gene: TRBV18
clone size: .
J gene: TRBJ1-4
D gene: .

CDR3 protein: CASSFLLGSPYGYTF
CDR3 DNA: TGTGCCAGCAGTTTTCTTCTGGGGTCCCCTTATGGCTACACCTTC
V gene: TRBV28
clone size: many
J gene: TRBJ1-2
D gene: .

CDR3 protein: CASTDRVYEQYF
CDR3 DNA: TGTGCCAGCACAGACAGGGTCTACGAGCAGTACTTC
V gene: TRBV2
clone size: many
J gene: TRBJ2-7
D gene: TRBD1

CDR3 protein: CSAHRQGSYEQYF
CDR3 DNA: TGCAGTGCTCATCGACAGGGAAGCTACGAGCAGTACTTC
V gene: TRBV20-1
clone size: few
J gene: TRBJ2-7
D gene: TRBD1

CDR3 protein: CASSLIGASGGQYF
CDR3 DNA: TGTGCCAGCAGTTTAATCGGGGCGAGCGGTGGGCAGTACTTC
V gene: TRBV27
clone size: few
J gene: TRBJ2-7
D gene: .